The 13 T cell receptor beta chains listed next were all sequenced from one sample in a study of vaccination effects on CD4 cells after COVID-19. Method: immunoSEQ multiplex PCR; TCRdb's copy keeps in-frame clones and lacks some. The sample consists of more than 9,000 clones, roughly 70% of them appearing once. No antigens are known for them. Before sequencing took place, the ViraFEST assay used viral peptide pools to expand antigen-specific CD4+ T cells. Following 10 days of culture, CD4+ T cells were isolated. Participants completed two doses of the BNT162b2 or mRNA-1273 vaccine. Specimen: CD4+ T cells from PBMCs cultured with SARS-CoV-2 spike peptides, collected after COVID-19 vaccination. Receptors were obtained from a human donor who received a COVID-19 vaccine.

This chain's CDR3 is CASSLGFYEQYF. CDR3 DNA sequence: TGTGCCAGCAGTTTGGGATTCTACGAGCAGTACTTC. This chain connects TRBV12-3 or TRBV12-4 to TRBJ2-7; D gene uncertain. The germline V and J ends were trimmed by 3 bases and 3 bases, with 6 bases remaining between them. The CDR3 is 12 amino acids.

This clone has only a few counts. The chain has TRBV3-1 (or the pseudogene TRBV3-2) and TRBJ2-2, with 7 positions matching TRBD2. The CDR3 is 16 amino acids. The V segment lost 1 base and the J segment 5 bases; nucleotides outside the gene matches: 7. Germline assignment: CDR1 LGHDT and CDR2 YNNKEL (reference sequence). This CDR3 reads CASSQAGSGRTGELFF. The CDR3 DNA reads as TGTGCCAGCAGCCAAGCGGGTAGCGGGCGTACCGGGGAGCTGTTTTTT.

As DNA, the CDR3 is TGTGCCACCAGCAGAGGGCAGGAAGATCAGCCCCAGCATTTT. This encodes CATSRGQEDQPQHF. This chain links TRBV15 with TRBJ1-5; no clear D. The CDR3 contains 14 residues. The germline V gene has CDR1 LNHNV and CDR2 YYDKDF (reference sequence). Between the trimmed V and J ends, which lost 1 base and 5 bases, there was a span of 9 bases.

The CDR3 loop reads CASSPSLGGGNEQFF. For the CDR3, the DNA is TGTGCCAGCAGTCCCTCCCTGGGGGGAGGCAATGAGCAGTTCTTC. J is TRBJ2-1 and V is TRBV28; possible D gene TRBD2, 6 bases. Germline V lookup: CDR1 MDHEN, CDR2 SYDVKM. Between the trimmed V and J ends, which lost 5 bases and 6 bases, there was a span of 17 bases. The CDR3 is 15 residues long.

The chain recombines TRBV7-8 with TRBJ2-2; unclear D gene. V lost 0 bases and J 6 bases, leaving 8 bases between the germline ends. Germline values: CDR1 SGHVS, CDR2 FQNEAQ. The CDR3 sequence is 14 residues long. CDR3 sequence (DNA): TGTGCCAGCAGCTTAGCGTTGACGTCCGGGGAGCTGTTTTTT. It translates to CASSLALTSGELFF.

The chain employs TRBV19 and TRBJ1-1, with 7 bases aligning to TRBD1. The junction had 8 bases not matched to a gene; V was cut back by 7 bases and J by 0 bases. This CDR3 has 15 residues. Germline V lookup: CDR1 LNHDA, CDR2 SQIVND (reference sequence). The CDR3 spells CASIRTGGVNTEAFF. The CDR3 DNA follows: TGTGCCAGTATACGGACAGGAGGAGTGAACACTGAAGCTTTCTTT.

This clone turned up a few times. This chain links TRBV9 with TRBJ1-6; D is unresolved. Trimming pared 0 bases from V and 8 bases from J, leaving 9 bases between. The CDR3 covers 14 residues. Germline-derived CDR1 and CDR2 are SGDLS and YYNGEE. CDR3 nucleotides: TGTGCCAGCAGCGTAGCAGGTCGCGATTCACCCCTCCACTTT. Protein: CASSVAGRDSPLHF.

The chain has TRBV6-4 and TRBJ2-3; 9 nucleotides align to TRBD2. The trim removed 4 bases at V and 6 bases at J, leaving 5 bases unmatched. Germline loops: CDR1 MRHNA, CDR2 SNTAGT. The CDR3 totals 14 residues. The CDR3 sequence is CASSAGTSPDTQYF. The CDR3 nucleotides are TGTGCCAGCAGTGCAGGGACTAGCCCGGATACGCAGTATTTT.

This chain links TRBV6-5 with TRBJ2-7; D possibly corresponds to TRBD1 (5 bases). Germline V gene lookup returns CDR1 MNHEY and CDR2 SVGAGI. The CDR3 runs to 12 residues. With 8 bases removed from V and 2 bases from J, the gap between germline ends came to 10 bases. CDR3 sequence reads: CASDSSTYEQYF. The CDR3 DNA follows: TGTGCCAGCGACAGCTCTACCTACGAGCAGTACTTC.

The CDR3 coding sequence is TGTGCCAGCAGTTTAAGCAGGGGCAATCAGCCCCAGCATTTT. It specifies CASSLSRGNQPQHF. This chain uses TRBV27 with TRBJ1-5; D might be TRBD1 (5 bases). Germline CDR1 and CDR2: MNHEY and SMNVEV (reference sequence). V was shortened by 2 bases and J by 2 bases, with 7 bases between the two germline ends. This CDR3 spans 14 amino acids.

The V and J genes are TRBV28 and TRBJ1-2; TRBD1 agrees at 7 bases. Germline assignment: CDR1 MDHEN and CDR2 SYDVKM. V lost 6 bases and J lost 0; bases outside the gene matches: 10. This CDR3 contains 16 residues. CDR3 protein: CASRKTGPRTNYGYTF. Here the CDR3 DNA reads TGTGCCAGCAGAAAGACAGGGCCTAGAACTAACTATGGCTACACCTTC.

Of note for this clone: One junction end does not reproduce the germline sequence, and a read error may be involved. The chain links TRBV7-7 to TRBJ2-1; 9 bases match TRBD2. This CDR3 has 16 amino acids. CDR1 and CDR2 (germline): SSHAT, FNYEAQ (reference sequence). CDR3 sequence: CASSLALAGGPNEQFF. DNA for the CDR3: TGTGCTAGCAGCTTAGCACTCGCGGGGGGGCCCAATGAGCAGTTCTTC.

The CDR3 here is CASSLASGGARTDTQYF. The CDR3 nucleotides are TGTGCCAGCAGCTTGGCTAGCGGGGGGGCAAGAACAGATACGCAGTATTTT. V usage is TRBV7-2 and J usage is TRBJ2-3, with TRBD2 matching 12 bases. Germline V lookup: CDR1 SGHTA, CDR2 FQGNSA. The V gene end was trimmed by 3 bases and the J gene end by 3 bases; junction bases not matched to a gene: 7. CDR3 length: 17 residues.